A selection of T cell receptor beta chains follows, all from one sample in a study of blood T cell repertoires in COVID-19. Profiled with immunoSEQ multiplex PCR; TCRdb holds only in-frame clones, not every one. The sample includes around 72,000 clones, approximately 91% seen only once; the top ten take approximately 30%. The sequenced material came from peripheral blood. All receptors come from a man aged 50 or older with acute or convalescent COVID-19. Both conserved end residues are part of each CDR3. The D gene is left open where the match is weak. Clone size is stated in some rows and not others, as once, few, many or a class when expanded.

J | V | size | D | DNA | CDR3
TRBJ1-1 | TRBV5-4 | . | . | TGTGCCAGCAGCACACAGGGCGGGAGGAACACTGAAGCTTTCTTT | CASSTQGGRNTEAFF
TRBJ2-5 | TRBV9 | . | TRBD2 | TGTGCCAGCAGCGTAGGAAGACTAGCGGGGGTTGAGACCCAGTACTTC | CASSVGRLAGVETQYF
TRBJ1-2 | TRBV25-1 | . | . | TGTGCCAGCAGTGAATCGGGCAGGGCTGTCTATGGCTACACCTTC | CASSESGRAVYGYTF
TRBJ2-3 | TRBV28 | . | . | TGTGCCAGCTGGCCGGGGGGCCGCACAGATACGCAGTATTTT | CASWPGGRTDTQYF
TRBJ2-7 | TRBV5-1 | . | . | TGCGCCAGCAGCTTGGCCGTGGGCCACTACGAGCAGTACTTC | CASSLAVGHYEQYF
TRBJ2-1 | TRBV27 | . | TRBD1 | TGTGCCAGCAGTTTACGGGGACAGGGGGCAGGTAACAATGAGCAGTTCTTC | CASSLRGQGAGNNEQFF
TRBJ2-1 | TRBV6-5 | many | TRBD2 | TGTGCCAGCAGACCAGGACTAGCGGGGGGGGTTGAGCAGTTCTTC | CASRPGLAGGVEQFF
TRBJ1-1 | TRBV4-2 | . | . | TGTGCCAGCAGCCAAGCTCCAGGGGAGAACACTGAAGCTTTCTTT | CASSQAPGENTEAFF
TRBJ2-1 | TRBV10-3 | . | . | TGTGCCATCAGTGAGGTAGGGGCTGGTCGGGATGAGCAGTTCTTC | CAISEVGAGRDEQFF
TRBJ2-3 | TRBV5-1 | . | . | TGCGCCAGCAGCTTGGCCGGGGCAGATACGCAGTATTTT | CASSLAGADTQYF
TRBJ1-1 | TRBV9 | . | TRBD1 | TGTGCCAGCAGCGTAGATGGGACAGCGAACACTGAAGCTTTCTTT | CASSVDGTANTEAFF
TRBJ1-6 | TRBV3-1/TRBV3-2 | . | . | TGTGCCAGCAGGGTACACCAGAATTCACCCCTCCACTTT | CASRVHQNSPLHF
TRBJ2-1 | TRBV15 | . | TRBD2 | TGTGCCACCAGCAGAGAAAGGACTAGGTACAATGAGCAGTTCTTC | CATSRERTRYNEQFF
TRBJ1-2 | TRBV3-1/TRBV3-2 | . | . | TGTGCCAGCAGCCAGATAGACTATGGCTACACCTTC | CASSQIDYGYTF
TRBJ2-3 | TRBV7-6 | . | . | TGTGCCAGCAGCTACGGACAATTTGGGTCATCCACAGATACGCAGTATTTT | CASSYGQFGSSTDTQYF
TRBJ2-1 | TRBV6-2/TRBV6-3 | . | TRBD2 | TGTGCCAGCAGTTACTCGAAAGCGGGGGAGCAGTTCTTC | CASSYSKAGEQFF
TRBJ1-3 | TRBV6-5 | . | TRBD1 | TGTGCCAGCAGTTACGCAGGGGGCGCTGGAAACACCATATATTTT | CASSYAGGAGNTIYF
TRBJ2-7 | TRBV3-1/TRBV3-2 | . | . | TGTGCCAGCAGCCAAGTGTATTACTCCTACGAGCAGTACTTC | CASSQVYYSYEQYF
TRBJ2-1 | TRBV2 | . | TRBD2 | TGTGCCAGCATAACTAGCGGGGGGGGCTACAATGAGCAGTTCTTC | CASITSGGGYNEQFF
TRBJ2-5 | TRBV11-2 | . | . | TGTGCCAGCAGCTTAGATACTCAGGGAGGCGAGACCCAGTACTTC | CASSLDTQGGETQYF
TRBJ2-5 | TRBV15 | . | TRBD1 | TGTGCCACCAGCAGAGGATCCGACAGGGGGCGAGAGACCCAGTACTTC | CATSRGSDRGRETQYF
TRBJ1-1 | TRBV9 | . | . | TGTGCCAGCAGCGGGGGAGTGAACACTGAAGCTTTCTTT | CASSGGVNTEAFF
TRBJ2-7 | TRBV27 | . | TRBD2 | TGTGCCAGCAGTTCACATGGGGGGGGTTACGAGCAGTACTTC | CASSSHGGGYEQYF
TRBJ1-1 | TRBV6-5 | . | . | TGTGCCACCACCTTACAGGGGAACACTGAAGCTTTCTTT | CATTLQGNTEAFF
TRBJ1-3 | TRBV10-3 | . | TRBD1 | TGTGCCATCAGTCAACCGACAGGGTCCGGAAACACCATATATTTT | CAISQPTGSGNTIYF
TRBJ2-5 | TRBV19 | . | TRBD1 | TGTGCCAGTAGTCGGGACAGGGGGCGGGAGACCCAGTACTTC | CASSRDRGRETQYF
TRBJ2-7 | TRBV9 | . | . | TGTGCCAGCAGCGAAGGGGTCGGCGAGCAGTACTTC | CASSEGVGEQYF
TRBJ2-5 | TRBV11-2 | once | TRBD2 | TGTGCCAGCAGCTTAGTTGCTAGCGGGGGATTGGAGACCCAGTACTTC | CASSLVASGGLETQYF
TRBJ2-7 | TRBV10-1 | . | . | TGCGCCAGCAGTGAGTCACAGGGACCACAATACGAGCAGTACTTC | CASSESQGPQYEQYF
TRBJ2-4 | TRBV9 | once | TRBD1 | TGTGCCAGCAATGGACAGGCTAAAAACATTCAGTACTTC | CASNGQAKNIQYF
TRBJ2-6 | TRBV7-6 | once | . | TGTGCCAGCAGCTTAGACAACTCTGGGGCCAACGTCCTGACTTTC | CASSLDNSGANVLTF
TRBJ2-7 | TRBV6-5 | once | . | TGTGCCAGCAGCGGGGGGCACGGTTACGAGCAGTACTTC | CASSGGHGYEQYF
TRBJ2-7 | TRBV18 | . | TRBD1 | TGTGCCAGCTCACCTCAAGGGACAGCGTCCTACGAGCAGTACTTC | CASSPQGTASYEQYF
TRBJ1-1 | TRBV5-1 | . | . | TGCGCCAGCAGCTTGCCCAGGGGCGGGAACACTGAAGCTTTCTTT | CASSLPRGGNTEAFF
TRBJ2-7 | TRBV9 | . | TRBD1 | TGTGCCAGCAGCGTAGAGGGACAGGGCTACGAGCAGTACTTC | CASSVEGQGYEQYF
TRBJ1-2 | TRBV12-3/TRBV12-4 | . | TRBD1 | TGTGCCAGCACTCCGGACAGGCGCGGCTACACCTTC | CASTPDRRGYTF
TRBJ1-1 | TRBV2 | . | . | TGTGCCAGCAGTCAGACAGGCCTGAAGAATCCGAACACTGAAGCTTTCTTT | CASSQTGLKNPNTEAFF
TRBJ1-1 | TRBV2 | . | . | TGTGCCAGCAGTGAAGCGCTGGGGAGTGAAGCTTTCTTT | CASSEALGSEAFF
TRBJ2-7 | TRBV5-1 | once | TRBD1 | TGCGCCAGCAGCTCCCGGGACAGCTCCTACGAGCAGTACTTC | CASSSRDSSYEQYF
TRBJ2-3 | TRBV7-3 | . | . | TGTGCCAGCAGCACCTCGGCAACTACCCGGGGAGATACGCAGTATTTT | CASSTSATTRGDTQYF
TRBJ2-3 | TRBV6-5 | . | . | TGTGCCAGCACTGTATCGATCCAGGGGAATACGCAGTATTTT | CASTVSIQGNTQYF